The 2 T cell receptor beta chains in this list originate from one sample, sequenced in a study of blood T cell repertoires in COVID-19 (dated by TCRdb to 2020 to 2022). Receptor libraries were prepared by the immunoSEQ multiplex PCR assay. As stored in TCRdb, this immuneACCESS dataset retains in-frame rearrangements with V and J assigned. A fraction of the clones does not appear; measured against another copy, unresolved V genes explain less than half of the discrepancy, and the remainder lacks a known reason. Recorded for this sample are a few hundred thousand clones; approximately 87% of them occurred a single time. The ten largest clones take up around 1.9% of the sample. The sequencing sample was made of PBMCs or T cells enriched from blood (not recorded which). All receptors come from a man aged 40-50 years in a cohort exposed to, infected with or recovered from COVID-19 (not recorded which).

V and J are TRBV18 and TRBJ2-5; 11 bases map to TRBD1. V dropped 3 bases and J dropped 2; count of bases not matched to a gene: 8. The CDR3 has 17 amino acids. Germline V gene lookup returns CDR1 KGHSH and CDR2 LQKENI. The CDR3 region has the DNA TGTGCCAGCTCACCCAGGACAGGGGGCTTCGGGCAAGAGACCCAGTACTTC. This codes for CASSPRTGGFGQETQYF.

This sequence joins TRBV15 and TRBJ1-4; D is uncertain. This CDR3 comprises 15 residues. From germline, CDR1 is LNHNV and CDR2 YYDKDF (reference sequence). The V end was cut by 1 base, the J end by 8 bases, with 14 bases between. The chain's CDR3 is CATSRVRRVEEKLFF. The CDR3 nucleotides read TGTGCCACCAGCAGAGTACGGCGGGTAGAGGAAAAACTGTTTTTT.